This T cell receptor (beta chain) was identified in a study of T cell responses to AZD1222 COVID-19 vaccine. Here immunoSEQ multiplex PCR was the method, and the copy in TCRdb shows in-frame clones only, minus some. The sample holds some 110,000 clones, approximately 84% seen once. Germline values: CDR1 SGHTA, CDR2 FQGNSA. V gave up 4 bases and J gave up 6 bases; unmatched junction bases: 3. The CDR3 has 14 amino acids. Study-level results: Nearly half of the spike-specific TCRs reportedly recognize variant regions that carry no mutations. Spike-specific TCR breadth and depth both grew after two AZD1222 doses. Clonal diversity may have been underestimated, and the donors were mostly white British, with more females than males. Seropositive at baseline were only a handful of AZD1222 recipients.

Details on this clone: Its antigen is unknown.

The sample consisted of peripheral blood, taken on day 0 of AZD1222 vaccination. The chain joins TRBV7-2 to TRBJ1-4; 9 nucleotides match TRBD1. The origin of this receptor is an adult in good health. The CDR3 loop reads CASSWDRDDEKLFF. The CDR3 DNA reads as TGTGCCAGCAGCTGGGACAGGGACGATGAAAAACTGTTTTTT.